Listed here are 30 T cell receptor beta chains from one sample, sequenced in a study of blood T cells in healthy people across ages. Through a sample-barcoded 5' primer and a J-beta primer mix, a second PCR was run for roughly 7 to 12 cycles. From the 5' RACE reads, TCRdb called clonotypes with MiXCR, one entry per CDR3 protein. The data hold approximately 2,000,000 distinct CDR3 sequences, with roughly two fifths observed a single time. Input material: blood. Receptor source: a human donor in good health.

The CDR3 DNA sequence: TGTGCCAGCAGCGATACGAGACAGGACCTTTACGAGCAGTACTTC. Translating it yields CASSDTRQDLYEQYF. The rearrangement uses TRBV6-2 or TRBV6-3 and TRBJ2-5, with D possibly being TRBD1 (6 bases). The closer fit of TRBJ2-7 to the DNA end suggests the J call may be wrong. Germline values: CDR1 MNHEY, CDR2 SVGEGT. This CDR3 has 15 residues.

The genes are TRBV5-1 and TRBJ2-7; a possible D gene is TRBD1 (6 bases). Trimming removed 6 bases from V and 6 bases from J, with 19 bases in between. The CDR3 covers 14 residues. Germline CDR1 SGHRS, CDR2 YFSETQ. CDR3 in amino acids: CASKGGSGLGEQYF. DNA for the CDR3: TGCGCCAGCAAAGGGGGTTCAGGGTTGGGCGAGCAGTACTTC. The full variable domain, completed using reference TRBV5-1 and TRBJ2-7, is KAGVTQTPRYLIKTRGQQVTLSCSPISGHRSVSWYQQTPGQGLQFLFEYFSETQRNKGNFPGRFSGRQFSNSRSEMNVSTLELGDSALYLCASKGGSGLGEQYFGPGTRLTVT.

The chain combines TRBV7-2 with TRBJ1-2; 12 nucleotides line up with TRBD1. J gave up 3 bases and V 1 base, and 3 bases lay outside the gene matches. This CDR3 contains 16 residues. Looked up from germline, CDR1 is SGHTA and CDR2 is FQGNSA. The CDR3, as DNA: TGTGCCAGCAGCTTAGAGGGGACAGGGGGCGACTATGGCTACACCTTC. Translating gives CASSLEGTGGDYGYTF.

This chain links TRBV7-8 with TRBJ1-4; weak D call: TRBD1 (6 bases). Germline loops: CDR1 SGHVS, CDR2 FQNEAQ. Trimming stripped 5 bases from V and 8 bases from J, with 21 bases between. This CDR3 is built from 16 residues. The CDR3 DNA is TGTGCCAGCAGCATAAGACGCGACAGGCAAAGGGAAAAACTGTTTTTT. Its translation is CASSIRRDRQREKLFF.

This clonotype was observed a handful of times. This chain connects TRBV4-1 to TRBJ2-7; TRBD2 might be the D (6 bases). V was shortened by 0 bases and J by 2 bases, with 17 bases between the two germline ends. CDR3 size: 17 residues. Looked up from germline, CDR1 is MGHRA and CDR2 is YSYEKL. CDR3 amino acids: CASSQEAFGTGAYEQYF. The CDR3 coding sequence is TGCGCCAGCAGCCAAGAGGCTTTTGGGACTGGAGCCTACGAGCAGTACTTC.

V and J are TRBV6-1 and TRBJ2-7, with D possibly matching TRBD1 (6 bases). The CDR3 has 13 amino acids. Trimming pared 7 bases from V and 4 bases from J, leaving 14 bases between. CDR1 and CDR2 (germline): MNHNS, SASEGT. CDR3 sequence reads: CASTRGLLYEQYF. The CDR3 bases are TGTGCCAGCACCAGGGGTCTTCTGTACGAGCAGTACTTC.

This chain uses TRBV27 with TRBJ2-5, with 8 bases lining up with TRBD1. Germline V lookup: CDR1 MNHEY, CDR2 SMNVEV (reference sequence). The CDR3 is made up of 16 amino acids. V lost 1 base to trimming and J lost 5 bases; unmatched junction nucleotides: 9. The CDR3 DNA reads TGTGCCAGCAGTTTATTGGGCAGGGGGCGTGAGGAGACCCAGTACTTC. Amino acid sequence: CASSLLGRGREETQYF.

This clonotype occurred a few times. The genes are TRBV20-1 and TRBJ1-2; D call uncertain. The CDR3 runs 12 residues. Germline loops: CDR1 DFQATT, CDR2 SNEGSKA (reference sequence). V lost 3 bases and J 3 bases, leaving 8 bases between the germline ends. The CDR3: CSASGAYYGYTF. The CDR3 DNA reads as TGCAGTGCTAGCGGAGCCTACTATGGCTACACCTTC.

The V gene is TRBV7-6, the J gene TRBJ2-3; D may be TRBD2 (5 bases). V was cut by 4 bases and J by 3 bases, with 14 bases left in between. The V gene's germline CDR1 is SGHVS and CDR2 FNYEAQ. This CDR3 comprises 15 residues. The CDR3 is CASSSLALVTDTQYF. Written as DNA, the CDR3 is TGTGCCAGCAGCTCCCTAGCTTTAGTTACAGATACGCAGTATTTT.

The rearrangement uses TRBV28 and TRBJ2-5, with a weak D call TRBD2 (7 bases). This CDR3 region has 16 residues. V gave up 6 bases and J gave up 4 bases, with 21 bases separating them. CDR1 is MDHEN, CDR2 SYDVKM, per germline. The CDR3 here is CASSSLGGPYGETQYF. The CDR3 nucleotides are TGTGCCAGCAGCAGCTTGGGGGGGCCGTACGGAGAGACCCAGTACTTC.

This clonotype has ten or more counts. CDR3 DNA: TGTGCCAGCAGCTCCGGGACAGGTTCCTACAATGAGCAGTTCTTC. Its protein product is CASSSGTGSYNEQFF. The V and J genes are TRBV7-8 and TRBJ2-1; the match to TRBD1 covers 8 bases. The CDR3 loop spans 15 amino acids. V shed 4 bases, J shed 1 base, and the junction held 3 bases outside the gene matches. Germline V lookup: CDR1 SGHVS, CDR2 FQNEAQ.

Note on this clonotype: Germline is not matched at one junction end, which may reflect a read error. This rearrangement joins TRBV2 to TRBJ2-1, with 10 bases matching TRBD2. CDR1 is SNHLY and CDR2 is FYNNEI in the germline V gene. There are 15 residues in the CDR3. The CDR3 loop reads CASSEASGGLNAQFF. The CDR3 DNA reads TGTGCCAGCAGTGAGGCTAGCGGGGGTTTGAATGCGCAGTTCTTC.

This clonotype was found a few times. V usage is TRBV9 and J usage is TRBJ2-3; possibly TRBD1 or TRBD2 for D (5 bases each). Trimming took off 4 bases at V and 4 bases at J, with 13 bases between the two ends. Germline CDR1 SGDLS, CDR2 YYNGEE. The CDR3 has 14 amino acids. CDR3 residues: CASSPRDLADTQYF. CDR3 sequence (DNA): TGTGCCAGCAGCCCCCGGGACCTTGCAGATACGCAGTATTTT.

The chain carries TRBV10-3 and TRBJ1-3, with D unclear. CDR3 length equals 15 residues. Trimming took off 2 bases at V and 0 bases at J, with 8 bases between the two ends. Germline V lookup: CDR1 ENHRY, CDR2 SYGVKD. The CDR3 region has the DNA TGTGCCATCAGTGAGGAGGATTACTCTGGAAACACCATATATTTT. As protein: CAISEEDYSGNTIYF.

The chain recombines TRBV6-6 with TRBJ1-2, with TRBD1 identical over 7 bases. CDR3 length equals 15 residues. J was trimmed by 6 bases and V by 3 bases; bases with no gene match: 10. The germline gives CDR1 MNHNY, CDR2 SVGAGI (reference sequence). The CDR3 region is CASSYEGALNNGYTF. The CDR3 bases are TGTGCCAGCAGTTATGAGGGGGCCTTGAACAATGGCTACACCTTC.

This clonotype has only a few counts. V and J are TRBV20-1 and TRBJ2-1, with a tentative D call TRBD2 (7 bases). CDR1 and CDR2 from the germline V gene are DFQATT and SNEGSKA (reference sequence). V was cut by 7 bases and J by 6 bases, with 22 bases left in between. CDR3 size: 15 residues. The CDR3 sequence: CSVQEGTGGINEQFF. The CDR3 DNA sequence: TGCAGTGTGCAAGAAGGGACGGGGGGCATCAATGAGCAGTTCTTC.

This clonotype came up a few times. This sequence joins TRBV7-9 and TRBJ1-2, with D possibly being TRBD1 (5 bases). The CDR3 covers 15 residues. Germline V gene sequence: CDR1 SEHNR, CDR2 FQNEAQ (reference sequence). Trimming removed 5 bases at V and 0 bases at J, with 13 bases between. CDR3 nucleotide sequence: TGTGCCAGCAGCCTAACTCAGGGAGCTAACTATGGCTACACCTTC. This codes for CASSLTQGANYGYTF.

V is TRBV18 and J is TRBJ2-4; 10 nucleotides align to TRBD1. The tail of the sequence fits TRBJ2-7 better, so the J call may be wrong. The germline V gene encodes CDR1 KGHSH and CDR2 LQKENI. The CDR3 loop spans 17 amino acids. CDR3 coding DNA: TGTGCCAGCTCACCAAACCAGCCTGGGACAGGGGATGACGAGCAGTACTTC. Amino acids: CASSPNQPGTGDDEQYF.

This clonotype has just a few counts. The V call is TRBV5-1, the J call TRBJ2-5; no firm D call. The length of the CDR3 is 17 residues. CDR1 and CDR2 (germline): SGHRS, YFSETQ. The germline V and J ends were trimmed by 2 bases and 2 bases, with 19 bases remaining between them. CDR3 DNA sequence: TGCGCCAGCAGCTTTGGCCAGTTTCTTTTCACACAAGAGACCCAGTACTTC. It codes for CASSFGQFLFTQETQYF.

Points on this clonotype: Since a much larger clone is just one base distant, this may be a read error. Here the CDR3 reads CSAGRQGFTDTQYF. CDR3 nucleotide sequence: TGCAGTGCTGGCCGACAGGGCTTCACAGATACGCAGTATTTT. V is TRBV20-1 and J is TRBJ2-3; 7 positions match TRBD1. From germline, CDR1 is DFQATT and CDR2 SNEGSKA (reference sequence). J lost 2 bases, V lost 5 bases, and 7 bases had no gene match. This CDR3 is 14 amino acids long.

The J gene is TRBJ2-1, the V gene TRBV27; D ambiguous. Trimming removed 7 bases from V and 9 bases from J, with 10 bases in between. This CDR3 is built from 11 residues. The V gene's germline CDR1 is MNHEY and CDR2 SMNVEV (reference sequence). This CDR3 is CASKGNSEQFF. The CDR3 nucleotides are TGTGCCAGCAAGGGAAATAGTGAGCAGTTCTTC.

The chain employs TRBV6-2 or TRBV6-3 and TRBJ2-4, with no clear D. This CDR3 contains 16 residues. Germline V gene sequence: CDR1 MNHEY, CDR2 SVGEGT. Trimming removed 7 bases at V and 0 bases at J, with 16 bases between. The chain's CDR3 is CASTRGFGLAKNIQYF. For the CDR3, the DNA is TGTGCCAGCACACGCGGATTCGGCCTAGCCAAAAACATTCAGTACTTC.

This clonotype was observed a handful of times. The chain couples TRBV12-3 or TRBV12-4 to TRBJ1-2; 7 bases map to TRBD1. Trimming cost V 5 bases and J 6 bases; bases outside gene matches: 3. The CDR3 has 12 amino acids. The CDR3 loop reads CASSGDRNGYTF. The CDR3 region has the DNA TGTGCCAGCAGTGGGGACAGAAATGGCTACACCTTC.

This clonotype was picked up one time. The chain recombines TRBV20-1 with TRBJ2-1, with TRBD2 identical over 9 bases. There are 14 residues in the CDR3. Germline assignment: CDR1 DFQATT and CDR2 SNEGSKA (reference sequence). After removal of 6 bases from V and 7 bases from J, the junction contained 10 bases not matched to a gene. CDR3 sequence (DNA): TGCAGTGCCGGCCATAGCGGGAGAAAGAATGAGCAGTTCTTC. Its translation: CSAGHSGRKNEQFF.

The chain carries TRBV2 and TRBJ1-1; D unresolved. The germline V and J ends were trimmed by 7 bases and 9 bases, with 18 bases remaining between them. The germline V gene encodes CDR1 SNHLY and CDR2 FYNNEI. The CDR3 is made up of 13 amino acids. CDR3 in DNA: TGTGCCAGCATTTCAGCAGGCGGGGTAAAAGCTTTCTTT. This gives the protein CASISAGGVKAFF.

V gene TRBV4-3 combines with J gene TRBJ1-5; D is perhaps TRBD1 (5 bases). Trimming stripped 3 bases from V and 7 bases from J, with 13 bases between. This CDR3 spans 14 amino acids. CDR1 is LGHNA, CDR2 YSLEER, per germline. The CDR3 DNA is TGCGCCAGCAGCCAGGTTTGGGGCTTCCAGCCCCAGCATTTT. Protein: CASSQVWGFQPQHF.

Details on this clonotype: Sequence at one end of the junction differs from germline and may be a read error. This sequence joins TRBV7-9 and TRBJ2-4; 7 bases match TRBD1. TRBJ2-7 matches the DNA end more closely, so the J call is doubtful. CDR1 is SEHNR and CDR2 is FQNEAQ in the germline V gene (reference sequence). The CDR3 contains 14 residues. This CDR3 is CVSSPTGEWNEQYF. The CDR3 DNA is TGTGTCAGCAGCCCTACAGGGGAATGGAACGAGCAGTACTTC.

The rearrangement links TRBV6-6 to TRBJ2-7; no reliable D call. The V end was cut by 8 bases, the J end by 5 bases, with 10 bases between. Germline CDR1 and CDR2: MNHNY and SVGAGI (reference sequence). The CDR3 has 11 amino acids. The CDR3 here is CASANIHEQYF. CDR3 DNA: TGTGCCAGCGCTAATATACACGAGCAGTACTTC.

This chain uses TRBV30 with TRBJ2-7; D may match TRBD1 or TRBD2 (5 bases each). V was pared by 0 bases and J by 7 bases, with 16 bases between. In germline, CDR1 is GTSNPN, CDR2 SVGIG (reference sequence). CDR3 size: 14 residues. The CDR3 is CAWSVQAGTSEQYF. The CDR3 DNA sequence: TGTGCCTGGAGTGTACAGGCAGGGACGAGTGAGCAGTACTTC.

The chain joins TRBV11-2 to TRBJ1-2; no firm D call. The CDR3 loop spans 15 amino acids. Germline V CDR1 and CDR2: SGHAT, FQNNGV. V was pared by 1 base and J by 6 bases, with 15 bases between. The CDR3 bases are TGTGCCAGCAGCTTAGGGTCGTGGCAGAACGATGGCTACACCTTC. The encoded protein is CASSLGSWQNDGYTF.